One sample yielded the 15 T cell receptor beta chains listed below, sequenced in a study of identifying expanded T cells in peripheral blood (dated by TCRdb to between 2018 and 2021). The library was made by the immunoSEQ multiplex PCR assay. In its TCRdb copy, this immuneACCESS table keeps in-frame sequences only and misses some clones. Where compared with another copy, unresolved V genes explain less than half of these, and the others have no known cause. The sample table holds tens of thousands of clones, of which 82% were seen once. 12% to 15% of the sample is in the top ten clones. The sample taken for sequencing was blood. These receptors all stem from a person aged 18 to 75 in good health.

CDR3 sequence: CAREDSTDTQYF. As DNA, the CDR3 is TGCGCCCGCGAGGACAGCACAGATACGCAGTATTTT. V usage is TRBV10-1 and J usage is TRBJ2-3; unclear D gene. CDR1 WNHNN and CDR2 SYGVQD come from the germline V gene (reference sequence). The CDR3 consists of 12 residues. V was trimmed by 11 bases and J by 0 bases, leaving 9 bases between them.

The chain's CDR3 is CASSLWGGPNTGELFF. DNA for the CDR3: TGCGCCAGCAGCTTGTGGGGGGGCCCTAACACCGGGGAGCTGTTTTTT. The chain employs TRBV5-1 and TRBJ2-2; TRBD2 is a possible D gene (7 bases). Trimming removed 1 base from V and 2 bases from J, with 12 bases in between. Germline assignment: CDR1 SGHRS and CDR2 YFSETQ. This CDR3 comprises 16 residues.

The chain carries TRBV4-3 and TRBJ2-2; D gene unclear. With 8 bases removed from V and 4 bases from J, the gap between germline ends came to 14 bases. The CDR3 totals 14 residues. Germline CDR1 reads LGHNA; CDR2 reads YSLEER. The CDR3: CASREGWATGELFF. CDR3 DNA sequence: TGCGCCAGCCGCGAAGGGTGGGCCACCGGGGAGCTGTTTTTT.

This clone appeared a few times. V gene TRBV5-1 combines with J gene TRBJ1-2, with TRBD1 as a possible D gene (5 bases). Trimming shortened V by 3 bases and J by 4 bases, and 13 bases separated the two germline ends. Germline CDR1 reads SGHRS; CDR2 reads YFSETQ. This CDR3 is built from 14 residues. The chain's CDR3 is CASSSLDKSYGYTF. CDR3 DNA sequence: TGCGCCAGCAGCTCGTTGGACAAGAGCTATGGCTACACCTTC. Drawing the rest from reference TRBV5-1 and TRBJ1-2, the complete variable domain is KAGVTQTPRYLIKTRGQQVTLSCSPISGHRSVSWYQQTPGQGLQFLFEYFSETQRNKGNFPGRFSGRQFSNSRSEMNVSTLELGDSALYLCASSSLDKSYGYTFGSGTRLTVV.

This clone was detected a few times. The chain employs TRBV7-2 and TRBJ2-1; 8 nucleotides agree with TRBD2. CDR1 is SGHTA and CDR2 is FQGNSA in the germline V gene. J lost 6 bases, V lost 1 base, and 5 bases had no gene match. This CDR3 is 15 amino acids long. The DNA for the CDR3 is TGTGCCAGCAGCTTAGGACTAGCGAAGGGCAATGAGCAGTTCTTC. Amino acids: CASSLGLAKGNEQFF.

The V gene is TRBV6-1, the J gene TRBJ2-1, with D unresolved. V gave up 6 bases and J gave up 7 bases, with 13 bases separating them. Germline V gene data show CDR1 as MNHNS and CDR2 as SASEGT. CDR3 length equals 13 residues. Here the CDR3 reads CASRDDLRNEQFF. The CDR3 region has the DNA TGTGCCAGCAGGGACGACCTCAGGAATGAGCAGTTCTTC.

The chain joins TRBV6-1 to TRBJ1-5; the D is unclear. The CDR3 loop spans 14 amino acids. The V end lost 1 base, the J end lost 4 bases, and 8 bases lay between the germline ends. Germline V gene data show CDR1 as MNHNS and CDR2 as SASEGT. The CDR3 protein is CASSEGAPNQPQHF. Written as DNA, the CDR3 is TGTGCCAGCAGTGAAGGAGCCCCTAATCAGCCCCAGCATTTT.

This clone was observed at least ten times. The genes are TRBV5-8 and TRBJ1-2; no clear D. V was clipped by 7 bases and J by 0 bases, with 16 bases between them. Germline assignment: CDR1 SGHTS and CDR2 YDEGEE. This CDR3 is built from 15 residues. The CDR3 coding sequence is TGTGCCAGCTCCAGAGGGTGGCTAGCTAACTATGGCTACACCTTC. Protein: CASSRGWLANYGYTF.

A few counts support this clone. V is TRBV6-1 and J is TRBJ1-6; D uncertain. The V gene's germline CDR1 is MNHNS and CDR2 SASEGT. CDR3 length equals 15 residues. V was pared by 2 bases and J by 9 bases, with 14 bases between. The CDR3 sequence is CASSERQALGSPLHF. In DNA, the CDR3 is TGTGCCAGCAGTGAACGCCAGGCCCTGGGTTCACCCCTCCACTTT.

In this sample, this clone turned up a few times. V gene TRBV19 combines with J gene TRBJ1-2; 12 positions match TRBD1. V lost 7 bases to trimming and J lost 2 bases; unmatched junction nucleotides: 8. The CDR3 consists of 16 residues. Germline V gene sequence: CDR1 LNHDA, CDR2 SQIVND (reference sequence). CDR3 bases: TGTGCCAGTAACCTCAGGGGACAGGGGGCGAACTATGGCTACACCTTC. The encoded protein is CASNLRGQGANYGYTF.

The sample holds one count of this clone. The chain combines TRBV9 with TRBJ1-2; D is unclear. Germline lookup yields CDR1 SGDLS and CDR2 YYNGEE. This CDR3 has 15 residues. V lost 3 bases and J 9 bases, leaving 21 bases between the germline ends. CDR3: CASSEDLAGPRSYTF. For the CDR3, the DNA is TGTGCCAGCAGCGAAGATCTGGCAGGCCCTAGGAGCTACACCTTC.

The chain joins TRBV5-1 to TRBJ2-1; D is perhaps TRBD2 (5 bases). V lost 2 bases and J lost 8, with 14 bases in between. The CDR3 has 14 residues. Germline loops: CDR1 SGHRS, CDR2 YFSETQ. In nucleotides, the CDR3 is TGCGCCAGCAGCTTAACAACCTACGGGGATGAGCAGTTCTTC. Amino acids: CASSLTTYGDEQFF.

The DNA of the CDR3 is TGTGCCTGGAGTCGCCTGGCCCCGGACAGGGGCGGTGCAGCTTTCTTT. Encoded protein: CAWSRLAPDRGGAAFF. The gene calls are TRBV30 and TRBJ1-1; 9 bases map to TRBD1. The J segment lost 10 bases and the V segment lost 2 bases, leaving 17 bases of the junction unmatched. Germline-derived CDR1 and CDR2 are GTSNPN and SVGIG (reference sequence). There are 16 residues in the CDR3.

The sample holds one count of this clone. The chain links TRBV7-2 to TRBJ2-3; D is unresolved. V dropped 8 bases and J dropped 1 base, with 10 bases sitting between them. The CDR3 length is 13 residues. Germline V CDR1 and CDR2: SGHTA, FQGNSA. The CDR3 DNA follows: TGTGCCAGCGGCACGAGGCGCACAGATACGCAGTATTTT. This gives the protein CASGTRRTDTQYF.

V and J are TRBV7-6 and TRBJ2-6, with no clear D. CDR1 and CDR2 (germline): SGHVS, FNYEAQ. Trimming cost V 5 bases and J 0 bases, with 2 bases left between them. This CDR3 contains 13 residues. The CDR3 nucleotides are TGTGCCAGCAGCAACTCTGGGGCCAACGTCCTGACTTTC. Translation: CASSNSGANVLTF.